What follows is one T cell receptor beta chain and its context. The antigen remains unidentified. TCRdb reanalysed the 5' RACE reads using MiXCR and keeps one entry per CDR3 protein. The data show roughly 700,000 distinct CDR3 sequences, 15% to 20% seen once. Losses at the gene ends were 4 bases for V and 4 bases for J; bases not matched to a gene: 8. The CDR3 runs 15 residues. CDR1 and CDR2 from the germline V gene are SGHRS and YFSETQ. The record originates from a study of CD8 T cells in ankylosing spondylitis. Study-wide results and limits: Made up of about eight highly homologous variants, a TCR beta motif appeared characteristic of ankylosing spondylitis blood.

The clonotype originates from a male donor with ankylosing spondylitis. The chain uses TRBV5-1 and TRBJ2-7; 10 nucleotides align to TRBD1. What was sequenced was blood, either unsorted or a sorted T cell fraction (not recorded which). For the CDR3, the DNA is TGCGCCAGCAGCCGATCCCGGGACAGGGGATACGAGCAGTACTTC. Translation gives CASSRSRDRGYEQYF. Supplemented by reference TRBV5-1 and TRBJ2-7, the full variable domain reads KAGVTQTPRYLIKTRGQQVTLSCSPISGHRSVSWYQQTPGQGLQFLFEYFSETQRNKGNFPGRFSGRQFSNSRSEMNVSTLELGDSALYLCASSRSRDRGYEQYFGPGTRLTVT.